In its sample, the clone carrying this T cell receptor (beta chain) ranks as medium-sized. This specimen comes from a study of CD4 and CD8 cells across lung adenocarcinoma regions. TCRdb analysed the PCR reads with MiXCR anew, one entry per CDR3 protein. Of about 5,500 distinct CDR3 sequences listed, 50% are singletons. Samples came from patients with localized non-small cell lung adenocarcinoma. CDR1 and CDR2 from the germline V gene are MNHNS and SASEGT. V lost 6 bases, J lost 4 bases, and 16 bases lay in between. This CDR3 region has 15 residues. This clonotype was obtained from a male donor with lung adenocarcinoma. The CD4 and CD8 labels of this study may be unreliable. What was sequenced was CD4+ T cells from the margin of a lung tumor. J is TRBJ2-1 and V is TRBV6-1; maybe TRBD1 (6 bases). Here the CDR3 reads CASRTATGPYNEQFF. CDR3 sequence (DNA): TGTGCCAGCAGGACGGCGACAGGTCCTTACAATGAGCAGTTCTTC.